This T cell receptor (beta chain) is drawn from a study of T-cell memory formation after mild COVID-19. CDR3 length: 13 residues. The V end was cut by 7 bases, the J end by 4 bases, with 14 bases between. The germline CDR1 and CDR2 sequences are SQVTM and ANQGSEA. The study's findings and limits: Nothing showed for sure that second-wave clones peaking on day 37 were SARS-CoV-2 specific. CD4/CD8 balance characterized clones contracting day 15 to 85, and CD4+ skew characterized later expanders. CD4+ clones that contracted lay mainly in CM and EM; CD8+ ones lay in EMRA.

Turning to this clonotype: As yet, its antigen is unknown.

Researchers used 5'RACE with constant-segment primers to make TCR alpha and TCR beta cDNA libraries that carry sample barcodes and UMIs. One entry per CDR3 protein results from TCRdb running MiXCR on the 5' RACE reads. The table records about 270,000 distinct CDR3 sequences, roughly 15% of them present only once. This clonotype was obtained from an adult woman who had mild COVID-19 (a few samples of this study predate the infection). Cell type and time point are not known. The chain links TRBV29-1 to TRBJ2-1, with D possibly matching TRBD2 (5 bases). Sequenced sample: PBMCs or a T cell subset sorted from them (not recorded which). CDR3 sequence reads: CSAPREQYNEQFF. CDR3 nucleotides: TGCAGCGCCCCAAGGGAGCAGTACAATGAGCAGTTCTTC.